A selection of T cell receptor beta chains follows, all from one sample in a study of cytomegalovirus exposure and HLA in healthy donors. TCRdb keeps only in-frame clones here, not all; method: immunoSEQ multiplex PCR. Seen here are more than 75,000 clones, roughly 79% observed once, and the top ten hold over 3%. What was sequenced was PBMCs. Receptors originate from a middle-aged woman in good health and CMV-seronegative. CDR3s include the opening cysteine and the closing phenylalanine or tryptophan. Each record gives: V gene, J gene, D gene, CDR3 protein. A D gene is named only where the DNA matches it firmly.

V: TRBV5-8; J: TRBJ2-7; D: .; CDR3: CASSSSGYEQYF
V: TRBV4-2; J: TRBJ2-1; D: TRBD2; CDR3: CASSQETSGEAYNEQFF
V: TRBV5-1; J: TRBJ1-2; D: TRBD1; CDR3: CASSKMGQGSGYTF
V: TRBV6-5; J: TRBJ2-7; D: .; CDR3: CASSYIRAGTYEQYF
V: TRBV4-1; J: TRBJ2-1; D: TRBD1; CDR3: CASSEERTGQWYNEQFF
V: TRBV15; J: TRBJ2-5; D: TRBD2; CDR3: CATSRALAGETQYF
V: TRBV4-2; J: TRBJ2-4; D: .; CDR3: CASSQEITGFKNIQYF
V: TRBV5-1; J: TRBJ1-1; D: .; CDR3: CASSRPDRPNTEAFF
V: TRBV9; J: TRBJ1-1; D: .; CDR3: CASSVGQSNTEAFF
V: TRBV28; J: TRBJ1-2; D: .; CDR3: CASSLQGGYTF
V: TRBV10-3; J: TRBJ2-7; D: TRBD2; CDR3: CAISGTSGGAIEQYF
V: TRBV10-3; J: TRBJ1-6; D: TRBD1; CDR3: CAISESAGQGAPLHF
V: TRBV6-6; J: TRBJ2-2; D: .; CDR3: CASSYLGISGELFF
V: TRBV23-1; J: TRBJ1-5; D: .; CDR3: CASSHVRDSNQPQHF
V: TRBV30; J: TRBJ1-5; D: TRBD1; CDR3: CAWRGQGPGNQPQHF
V: TRBV5-6; J: TRBJ1-3; D: TRBD1; CDR3: CASLQGALGNTIYF
V: TRBV6-5; J: TRBJ1-2; D: .; CDR3: CASSSLAANYGYTF
V: TRBV30; J: TRBJ1-2; D: TRBD1; CDR3: CAWSVDRGYGYTF
V: TRBV11-3; J: TRBJ1-1; D: .; CDR3: CASSLGQNTEAFF
V: TRBV14; J: TRBJ2-7; D: .; CDR3: CASSQEIWAPGEQYF
V: TRBV7-3; J: TRBJ2-5; D: .; CDR3: CASSLSLGETQYF
V: TRBV5-6; J: TRBJ1-2; D: .; CDR3: CASSLVGYTF
V: TRBV6-5; J: TRBJ1-5; D: .; CDR3: CASGPGLYSNQPQHF
V: TRBV2; J: TRBJ1-6; D: .; CDR3: CASSPDSTYNSPLHF
V: TRBV4-1; J: TRBJ1-4; D: TRBD1; CDR3: CASSPDRVNEKLFF
V: TRBV4-3; J: TRBJ1-5; D: .; CDR3: CASSQDRGEPQHF
V: TRBV7-9; J: TRBJ1-6; D: .; CDR3: CASRGRGNSPLHF
V: TRBV7-6; J: TRBJ2-3; D: .; CDR3: CASSLAGTSTDTQYF
V: TRBV7-3; J: TRBJ1-5; D: TRBD1; CDR3: CASSTSFHRTGNDSNQPQHF
V: TRBV28; J: TRBJ1-1; D: .; CDR3: CASGEQGPEAFF
V: TRBV5-8; J: TRBJ1-2; D: TRBD1; CDR3: CASSLAGGDGYGYTF
V: TRBV7-9; J: TRBJ1-6; D: TRBD1; CDR3: CASSKTGVGSPLHF
V: TRBV7-2; J: TRBJ2-7; D: .; CDR3: CASSPWTEVEQYF
V: TRBV11-3; J: TRBJ2-3; D: TRBD1; CDR3: CASSLQGEGTDTQYF
V: TRBV18; J: TRBJ2-7; D: .; CDR3: CASSRNTGNLDEQYF
V: TRBV13; J: TRBJ2-2; D: .; CDR3: CASSPEGNTGELFF
V: TRBV5-4; J: TRBJ2-7; D: TRBD2; CDR3: CASSLSGGLYEQYF
V: TRBV27; J: TRBJ2-1; D: TRBD1; CDR3: CASSTGTGNYNEQFF
V: TRBV4-1; J: TRBJ2-7; D: .; CDR3: CASSQEAGGGYEQYF
V: TRBV19; J: TRBJ1-1; D: .; CDR3: CASSGGGVMNTEAFF
V: TRBV4-1; J: TRBJ2-7; D: .; CDR3: CASSPKDFSYEQYF
V: TRBV5-4; J: TRBJ2-7; D: TRBD2; CDR3: CASSLAAGGVEQYF
V: TRBV7-9; J: TRBJ1-5; D: .; CDR3: CASSLVGGSNQPQHF
V: TRBV5-8; J: TRBJ1-2; D: .; CDR3: CASSFVAIHGYTF
V: TRBV7-8; J: TRBJ1-3; D: .; CDR3: CASSLVQGEGNTIYF
V: TRBV7-9; J: TRBJ2-1; D: .; CDR3: CASTDQGDEQFF
V: TRBV6-5; J: TRBJ2-5; D: .; CDR3: CASSYVQVETQYF
V: TRBV6-5; J: TRBJ1-3; D: .; CDR3: CASSYRGRMGNTIYF